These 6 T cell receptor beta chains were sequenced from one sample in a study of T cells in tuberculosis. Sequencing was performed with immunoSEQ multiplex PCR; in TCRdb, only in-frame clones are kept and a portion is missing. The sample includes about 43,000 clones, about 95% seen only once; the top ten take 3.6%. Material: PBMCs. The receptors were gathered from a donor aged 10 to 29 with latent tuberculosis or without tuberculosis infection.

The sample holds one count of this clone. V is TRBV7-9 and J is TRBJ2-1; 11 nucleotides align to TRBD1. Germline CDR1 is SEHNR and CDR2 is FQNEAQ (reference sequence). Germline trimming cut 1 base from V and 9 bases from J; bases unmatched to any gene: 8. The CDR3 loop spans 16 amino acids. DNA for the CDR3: TGTGCCAGCAGCTTAGAAGGGACAGGGGGAAAGGGTGAGCAGTTCTTC. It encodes CASSLEGTGGKGEQFF.

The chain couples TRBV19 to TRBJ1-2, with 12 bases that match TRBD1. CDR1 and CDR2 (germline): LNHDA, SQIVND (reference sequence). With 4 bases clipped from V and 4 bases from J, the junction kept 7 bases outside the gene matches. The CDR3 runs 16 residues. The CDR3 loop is CASSTGTGGAGYGYTF. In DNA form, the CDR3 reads TGTGCCAGTAGTACCGGGACAGGGGGCGCGGGCTATGGCTACACCTTC.

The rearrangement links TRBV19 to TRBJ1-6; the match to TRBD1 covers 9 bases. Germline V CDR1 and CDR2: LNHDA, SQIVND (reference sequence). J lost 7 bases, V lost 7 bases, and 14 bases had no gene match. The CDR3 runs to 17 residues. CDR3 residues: CASNAMTGGTSNSPLHF. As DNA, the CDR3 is TGTGCCAGTAACGCCATGACAGGGGGTACTTCCAATTCACCCCTCCACTTT.

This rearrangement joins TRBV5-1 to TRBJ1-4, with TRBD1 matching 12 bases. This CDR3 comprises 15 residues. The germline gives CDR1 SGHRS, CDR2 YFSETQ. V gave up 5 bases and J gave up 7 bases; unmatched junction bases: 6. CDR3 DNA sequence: TGCGCCAGCAGGACCGGGACAGGGGGCATTGAAAAACTGTTTTTT. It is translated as CASRTGTGGIEKLFF.

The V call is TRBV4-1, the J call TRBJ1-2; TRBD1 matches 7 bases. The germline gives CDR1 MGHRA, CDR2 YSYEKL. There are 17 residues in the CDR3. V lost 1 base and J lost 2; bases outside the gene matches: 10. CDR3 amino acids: CASSQVPHRGANYGYTF. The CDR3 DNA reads TGCGCCAGCAGCCAAGTCCCTCACAGGGGCGCAAACTATGGCTACACCTTC.

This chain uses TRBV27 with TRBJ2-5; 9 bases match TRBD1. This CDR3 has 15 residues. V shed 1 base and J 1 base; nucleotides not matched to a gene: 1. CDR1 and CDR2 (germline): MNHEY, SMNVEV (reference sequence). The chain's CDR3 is CASSLLGQGQETQYF. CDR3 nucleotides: TGTGCCAGCAGTTTATTGGGACAGGGCCAAGAGACCCAGTACTTC.